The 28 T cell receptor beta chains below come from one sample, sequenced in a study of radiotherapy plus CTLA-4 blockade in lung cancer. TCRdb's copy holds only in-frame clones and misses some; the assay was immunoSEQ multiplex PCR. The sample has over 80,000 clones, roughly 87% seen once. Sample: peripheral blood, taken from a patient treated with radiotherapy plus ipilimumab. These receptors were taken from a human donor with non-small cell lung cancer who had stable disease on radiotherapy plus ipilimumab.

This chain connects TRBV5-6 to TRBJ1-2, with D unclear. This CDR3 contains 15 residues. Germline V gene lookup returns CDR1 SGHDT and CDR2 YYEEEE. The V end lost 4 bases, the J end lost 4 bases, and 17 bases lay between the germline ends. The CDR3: CASSPVGVAAYGYTF. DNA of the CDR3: TGTGCCAGCAGCCCCGTTGGGGTGGCGGCCTATGGCTACACCTTC.

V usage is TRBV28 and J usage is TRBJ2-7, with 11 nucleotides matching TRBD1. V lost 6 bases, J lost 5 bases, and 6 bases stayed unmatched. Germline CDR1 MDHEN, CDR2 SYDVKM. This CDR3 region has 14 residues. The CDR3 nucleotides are TGTGCCAGCAGAAACGGACAGGGGGCCCACGAGCAGTACTTC. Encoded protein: CASRNGQGAHEQYF.

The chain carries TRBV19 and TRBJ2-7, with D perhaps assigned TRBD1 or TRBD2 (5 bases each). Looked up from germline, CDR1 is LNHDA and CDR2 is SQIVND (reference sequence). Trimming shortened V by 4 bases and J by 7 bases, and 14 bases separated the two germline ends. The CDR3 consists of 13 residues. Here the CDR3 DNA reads TGTGCCAGTAGTACCGGGGCGATCTCAGAGCAGTACTTC. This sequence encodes CASSTGAISEQYF.

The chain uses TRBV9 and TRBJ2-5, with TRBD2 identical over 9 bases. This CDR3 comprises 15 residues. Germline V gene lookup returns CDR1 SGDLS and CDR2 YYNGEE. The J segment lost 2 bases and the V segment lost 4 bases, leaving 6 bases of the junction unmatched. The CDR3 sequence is CASSTGTSPQETQYF. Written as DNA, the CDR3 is TGTGCCAGCAGCACAGGGACTAGCCCTCAAGAGACCCAGTACTTC.

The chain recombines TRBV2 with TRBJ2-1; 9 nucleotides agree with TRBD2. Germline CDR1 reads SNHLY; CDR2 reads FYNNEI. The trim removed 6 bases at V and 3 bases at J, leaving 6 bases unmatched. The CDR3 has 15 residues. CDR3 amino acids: CASRLTTSGYNEQFF. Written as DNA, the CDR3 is TGTGCCAGCAGGCTTACGACTAGCGGCTACAATGAGCAGTTCTTC.

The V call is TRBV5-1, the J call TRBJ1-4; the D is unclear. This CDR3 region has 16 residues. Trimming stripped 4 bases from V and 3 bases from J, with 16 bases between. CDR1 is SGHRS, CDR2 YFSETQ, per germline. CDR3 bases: TGCGCCAGCAGCCCCGGGTCCGGTCCCCCTAATGAAAAACTGTTTTTT. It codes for CASSPGSGPPNEKLFF.

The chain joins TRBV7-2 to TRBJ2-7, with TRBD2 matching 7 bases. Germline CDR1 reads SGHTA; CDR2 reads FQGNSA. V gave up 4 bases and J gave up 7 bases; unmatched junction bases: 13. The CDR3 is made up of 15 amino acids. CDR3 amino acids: CASSSTGTIRSEQYF. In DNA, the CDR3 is TGTGCCAGCAGCTCCACCGGGACTATTAGGTCGGAGCAGTACTTC.

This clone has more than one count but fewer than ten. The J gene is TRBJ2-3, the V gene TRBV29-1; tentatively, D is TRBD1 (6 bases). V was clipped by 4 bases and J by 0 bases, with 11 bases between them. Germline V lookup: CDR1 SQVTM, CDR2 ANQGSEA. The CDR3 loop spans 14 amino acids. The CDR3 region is CSVVWTVSTDTQYF. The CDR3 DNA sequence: TGCAGCGTTGTTTGGACAGTGAGCACAGATACGCAGTATTTT.

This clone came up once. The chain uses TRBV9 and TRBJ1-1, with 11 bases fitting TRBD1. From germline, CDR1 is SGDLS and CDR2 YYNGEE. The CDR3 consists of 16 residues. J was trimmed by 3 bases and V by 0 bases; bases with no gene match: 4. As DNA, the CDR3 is TGTGCCAGCAGCGTAGTAGGGGACAGGGGGTACACTGAAGCTTTCTTT. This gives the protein CASSVVGDRGYTEAFF.

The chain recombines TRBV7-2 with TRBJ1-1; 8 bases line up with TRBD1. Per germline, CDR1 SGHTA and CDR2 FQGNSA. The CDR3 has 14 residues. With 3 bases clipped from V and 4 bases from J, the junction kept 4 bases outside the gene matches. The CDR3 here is CASSFRTGSTEAFF. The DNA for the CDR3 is TGTGCCAGCAGCTTTCGGACAGGGTCCACTGAAGCTTTCTTT.

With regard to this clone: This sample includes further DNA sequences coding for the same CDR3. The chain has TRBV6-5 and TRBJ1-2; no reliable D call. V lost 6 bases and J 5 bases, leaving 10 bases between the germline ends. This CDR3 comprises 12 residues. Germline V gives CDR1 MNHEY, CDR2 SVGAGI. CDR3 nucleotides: TGTGCCAGCAGCGGAGGAGGGTATGGCTACACCTTC. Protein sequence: CASSGGGYGYTF.

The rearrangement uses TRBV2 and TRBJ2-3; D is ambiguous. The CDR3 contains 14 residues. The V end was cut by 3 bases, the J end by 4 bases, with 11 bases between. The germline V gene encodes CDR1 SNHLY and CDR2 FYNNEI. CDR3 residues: CASSERTPSDTQYF. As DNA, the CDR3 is TGTGCCAGCAGTGAGAGGACCCCTTCAGATACGCAGTATTTT.

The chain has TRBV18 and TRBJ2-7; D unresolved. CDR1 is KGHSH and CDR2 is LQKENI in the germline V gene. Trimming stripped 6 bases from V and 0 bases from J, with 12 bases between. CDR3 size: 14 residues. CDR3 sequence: CASSWPPSSYEQYF. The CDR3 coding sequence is TGTGCCAGCTCTTGGCCACCGAGCTCCTACGAGCAGTACTTC.

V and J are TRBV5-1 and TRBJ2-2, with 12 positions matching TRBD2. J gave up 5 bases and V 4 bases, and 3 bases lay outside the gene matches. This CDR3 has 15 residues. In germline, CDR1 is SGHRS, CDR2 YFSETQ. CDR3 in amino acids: CASSPGLAGTGELFF. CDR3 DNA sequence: TGCGCCAGCAGCCCAGGACTAGCGGGGACCGGGGAGCTGTTTTTT.

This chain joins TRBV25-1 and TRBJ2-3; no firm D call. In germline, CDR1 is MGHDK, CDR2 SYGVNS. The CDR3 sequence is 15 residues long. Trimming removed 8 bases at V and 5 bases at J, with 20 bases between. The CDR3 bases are TGTGCCAGCGTCTCCCCGGATCAAGTTGGAGATACGCAGTATTTT. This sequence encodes CASVSPDQVGDTQYF.

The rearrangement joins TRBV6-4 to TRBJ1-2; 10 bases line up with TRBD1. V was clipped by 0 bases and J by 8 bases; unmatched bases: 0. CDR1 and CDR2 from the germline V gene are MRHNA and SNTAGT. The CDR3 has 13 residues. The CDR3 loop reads CASSDSTGGGYTF. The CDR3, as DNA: TGTGCCAGCAGTGACTCGACAGGGGGCGGCTACACCTTC.

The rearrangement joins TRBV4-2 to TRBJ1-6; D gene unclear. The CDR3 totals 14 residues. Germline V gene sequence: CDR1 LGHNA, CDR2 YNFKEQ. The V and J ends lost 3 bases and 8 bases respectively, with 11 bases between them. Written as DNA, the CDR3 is TGTGCCAGCAGCCACCCCGCCAACGATTCACCCCTCCACTTT. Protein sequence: CASSHPANDSPLHF.

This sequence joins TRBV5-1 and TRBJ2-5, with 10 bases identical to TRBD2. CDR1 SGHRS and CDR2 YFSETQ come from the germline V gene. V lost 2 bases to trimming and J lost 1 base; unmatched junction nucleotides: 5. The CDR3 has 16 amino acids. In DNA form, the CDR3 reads TGCGCCAGCAGCTTAGGGGGGACTAGCGCCCAAGAGACCCAGTACTTC. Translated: CASSLGGTSAQETQYF.

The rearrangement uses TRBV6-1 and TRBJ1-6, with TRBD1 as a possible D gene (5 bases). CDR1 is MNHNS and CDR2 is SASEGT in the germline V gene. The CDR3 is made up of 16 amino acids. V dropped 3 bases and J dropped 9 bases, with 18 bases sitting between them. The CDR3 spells CASSDRAVRGISPLHF. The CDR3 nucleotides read TGTGCCAGCAGTGACAGGGCGGTACGAGGGATTTCACCCCTCCACTTT.

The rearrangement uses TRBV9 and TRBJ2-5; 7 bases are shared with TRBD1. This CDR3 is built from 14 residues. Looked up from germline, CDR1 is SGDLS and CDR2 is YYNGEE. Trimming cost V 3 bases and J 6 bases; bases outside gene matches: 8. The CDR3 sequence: CASSGTGAEKTQYF. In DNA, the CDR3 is TGTGCCAGCAGCGGAACAGGGGCTGAGAAGACCCAGTACTTC.

CDR3 bases: TGTGCCTGGAGTCCACAGGGACGGCAGCCCCAGCATTTT. Its translation: CAWSPQGRQPQHF. The J gene is TRBJ1-5, the V gene TRBV30; D perhaps matches TRBD1 (6 bases). The V gene's germline CDR1 is GTSNPN and CDR2 SVGIG (reference sequence). V was clipped by 2 bases and J by 7 bases, with 12 bases between them. This CDR3 region has 13 residues.

In DNA form, the CDR3 reads TGTGCCAGTAGTTCCAGAACTGGCTACGAGCAGTACTTC. The encoded protein is CASSSRTGYEQYF. V gene TRBV19 combines with J gene TRBJ2-7; no definite D call. The CDR3 totals 13 residues. Trimming left V 5 bases short and J 3 bases short, with 11 bases between. Per the germline V gene, CDR1 is LNHDA and CDR2 is SQIVND (reference sequence).

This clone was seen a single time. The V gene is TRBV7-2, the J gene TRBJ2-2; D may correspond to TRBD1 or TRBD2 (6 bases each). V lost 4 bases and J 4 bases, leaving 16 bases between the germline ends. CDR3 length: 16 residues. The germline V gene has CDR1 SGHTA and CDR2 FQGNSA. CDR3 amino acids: CASSSPRGVSTGELFF. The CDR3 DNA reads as TGTGCCAGCAGCTCACCGAGGGGGGTTAGCACCGGGGAGCTGTTTTTT.

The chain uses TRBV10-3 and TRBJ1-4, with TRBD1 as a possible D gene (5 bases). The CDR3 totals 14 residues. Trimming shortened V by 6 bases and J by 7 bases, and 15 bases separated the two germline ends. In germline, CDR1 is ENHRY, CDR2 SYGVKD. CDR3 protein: CAIRGGGEGEKLFF. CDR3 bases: TGTGCCATCAGGGGCGGGGGAGAGGGTGAAAAACTGTTTTTT.

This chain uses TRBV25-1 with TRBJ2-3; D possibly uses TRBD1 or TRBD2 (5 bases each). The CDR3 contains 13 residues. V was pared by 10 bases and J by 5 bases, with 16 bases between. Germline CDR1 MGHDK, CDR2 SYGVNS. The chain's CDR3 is CATRRQGEDTQYF. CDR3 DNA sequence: TGTGCCACCAGGAGGCAGGGTGAAGATACGCAGTATTTT.

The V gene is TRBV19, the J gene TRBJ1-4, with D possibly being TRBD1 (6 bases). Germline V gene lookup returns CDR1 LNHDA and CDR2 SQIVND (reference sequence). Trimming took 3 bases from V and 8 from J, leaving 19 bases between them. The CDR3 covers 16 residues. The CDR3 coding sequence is TGTGCCAGTAGTATCGGGCCGGGGGGCGCAGGGGAAAAACTGTTTTTT. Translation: CASSIGPGGAGEKLFF.

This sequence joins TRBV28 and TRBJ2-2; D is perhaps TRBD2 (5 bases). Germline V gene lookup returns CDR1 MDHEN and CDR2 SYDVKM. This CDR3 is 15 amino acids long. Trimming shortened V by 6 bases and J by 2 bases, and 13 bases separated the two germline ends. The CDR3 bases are TGTGCCAGCAGAGCCGGACTGACAAACACCGGGGAGCTGTTTTTT. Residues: CASRAGLTNTGELFF.

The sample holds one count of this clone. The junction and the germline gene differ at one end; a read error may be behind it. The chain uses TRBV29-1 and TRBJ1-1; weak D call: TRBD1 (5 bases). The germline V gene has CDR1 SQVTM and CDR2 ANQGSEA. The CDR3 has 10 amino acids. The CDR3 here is CSVERGKVLF. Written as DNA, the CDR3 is TGCAGCGTTGAGCGGGGGAAAGTTCTCTTT.